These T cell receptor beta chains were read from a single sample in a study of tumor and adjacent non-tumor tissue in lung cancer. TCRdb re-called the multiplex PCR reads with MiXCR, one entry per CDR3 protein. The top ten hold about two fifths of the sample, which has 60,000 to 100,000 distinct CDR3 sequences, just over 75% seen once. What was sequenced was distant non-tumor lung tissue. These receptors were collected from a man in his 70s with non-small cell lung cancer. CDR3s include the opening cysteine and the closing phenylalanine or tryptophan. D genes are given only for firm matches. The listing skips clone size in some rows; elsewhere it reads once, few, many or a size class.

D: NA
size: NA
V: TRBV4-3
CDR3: CASSQDLGTRHYTF

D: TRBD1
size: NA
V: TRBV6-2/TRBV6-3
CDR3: CASGTRTGRSNSPLHF

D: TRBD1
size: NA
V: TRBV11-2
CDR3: CASSSGQGIYEQYF

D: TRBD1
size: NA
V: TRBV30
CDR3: CAWSVPRGRGLGGYTF

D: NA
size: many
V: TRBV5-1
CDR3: CASSLETVGWDEQYF

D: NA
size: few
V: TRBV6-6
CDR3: CVTGPLLREQETQYF

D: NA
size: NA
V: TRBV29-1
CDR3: CSETGANTGELFF

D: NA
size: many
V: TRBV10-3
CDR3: CAISEPGTTYEQYF

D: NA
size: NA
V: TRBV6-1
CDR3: CASIDYPTNREQYF

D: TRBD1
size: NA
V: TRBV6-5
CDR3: CASSYSPRTGSIEAFF

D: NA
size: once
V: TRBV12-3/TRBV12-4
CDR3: CASSSRPPGRMANEKLFF

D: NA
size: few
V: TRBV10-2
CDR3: CASRSLGPSSHEQFF

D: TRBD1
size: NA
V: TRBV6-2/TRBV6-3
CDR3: CASIQGADYDQYF

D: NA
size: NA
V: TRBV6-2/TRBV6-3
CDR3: CASNTKIGFNYEQYF

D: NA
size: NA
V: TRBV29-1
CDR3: CSGTCGQGKTIQYF

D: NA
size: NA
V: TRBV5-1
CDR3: CASSLIPGDKQYF

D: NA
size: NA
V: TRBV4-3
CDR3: CTSSQETRDGYTF

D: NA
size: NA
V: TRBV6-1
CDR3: CACMAGLDNTGELFF

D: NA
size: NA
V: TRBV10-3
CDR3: CAISDSTARPETQYF

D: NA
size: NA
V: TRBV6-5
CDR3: CASWGGGYSYTF